The 22 T cell receptor beta chains listed next were all sequenced from one sample in a study of cytomegalovirus exposure and HLA in healthy donors. PCR amplification relied on 60 Vbeta primers (plus 13 Jbeta primers). TCRdb's copy holds only in-frame clones and misses some; the assay was immunoSEQ multiplex PCR. The data show about 100,000 clones, with roughly 79% seen just once and about 4.4% held by the top ten. The sample consisted of PBMCs. These receptors were obtained from a woman between 65 and 79 years old in good health and CMV-seropositive.

The chain joins TRBV9 to TRBJ2-7; D is ambiguous. CDR3 length: 14 amino acids. Germline-derived CDR1 and CDR2 are SGDLS and YYNGEE. The germline V and J ends were trimmed by 4 bases and 2 bases, with 13 bases remaining between them. The CDR3 coding sequence is TGTGCCAGCAGCTCCATCCCAGGCGCCTACGAGCAGTACTTC. This translates into CASSSIPGAYEQYF.

V usage is TRBV7-2 and J usage is TRBJ1-4; D might be TRBD1 (6 bases). CDR1 SGHTA and CDR2 FQGNSA come from the germline V gene. There are 15 residues in the CDR3. Trimming stripped 1 base from V and 7 bases from J, with 13 bases between. The CDR3 protein is CASSLVAGAREKLFF. In DNA, the CDR3 is TGTGCCAGCAGCTTAGTGGCAGGGGCCCGTGAAAAACTGTTTTTT.

The rearrangement uses TRBV9 and TRBJ2-2, with 10 positions matching TRBD2. The CDR3 contains 16 residues. V lost 2 bases to trimming and J lost 5 bases; unmatched junction nucleotides: 6. Looked up from germline, CDR1 is SGDLS and CDR2 is YYNGEE. The CDR3 loop reads CASSVGTSDLTGELFF. For the CDR3, the DNA is TGTGCCAGCAGCGTCGGGACTAGCGACCTAACCGGGGAGCTGTTTTTT.

The chain recombines TRBV7-9 with TRBJ1-1; D is unclear. Per the germline V gene, CDR1 is SEHNR and CDR2 is FQNEAQ (reference sequence). The CDR3 runs 9 residues. V lost 5 bases and J 10 bases, leaving 5 bases between the germline ends. DNA of the CDR3: TGTGCCAGCAGCCCTAGAGCTTTCTTT. Its protein product is CASSPRAFF.

This chain uses TRBV4-3 with TRBJ2-2; 7 nucleotides match TRBD2. After removal of 1 base from V and 10 bases from J, the junction contained 9 bases not matched to a gene. CDR1 is LGHNA, CDR2 YSLEER, per germline. This CDR3 region has 15 residues. As DNA, the CDR3 is TGCGCCAGCAGCCAAGTTTGGCGGGGGAGCGTGGAGCTGTTTTTT. Residues: CASSQVWRGSVELFF.

This chain uses TRBV30 with TRBJ2-7; TRBD1 matches 11 bases. This CDR3 is 15 amino acids long. Germline-derived CDR1 and CDR2 are GTSNPN and SVGIG (reference sequence). J gave up 1 base and V 1 base, and 3 bases lay outside the gene matches. As DNA, the CDR3 is TGTGCCTGGAGTGGGACAGGGGGCCTTTCCTACGAGCAGTACTTC. Protein sequence: CAWSGTGGLSYEQYF.

J is TRBJ2-5 and V is TRBV19; 11 bases are shared with TRBD1. Trimming cost V 5 bases and J 2 bases; bases outside gene matches: 19. This CDR3 has 20 amino acids. Germline assignment: CDR1 LNHDA and CDR2 SQIVND (reference sequence). CDR3 protein: CASSSRDRGSLAGIQETQYF. The CDR3 DNA reads as TGTGCCAGTAGTTCTCGGGACAGGGGGAGTCTAGCGGGGATACAAGAGACCCAGTACTTC.

V gene TRBV30 combines with J gene TRBJ2-2; TRBD2 matches at 9 bases. J was trimmed by 6 bases and V by 0 bases; bases with no gene match: 11. The CDR3 is 17 amino acids. Germline V gives CDR1 GTSNPN, CDR2 SVGIG (reference sequence). For the CDR3, the DNA is TGTGCCTGGAGTGTACCTTATGGGCTAGCGGGATCCGGGGAGCTGTTTTTT. This sequence encodes CAWSVPYGLAGSGELFF.

This chain uses TRBV5-1 with TRBJ2-1; tentatively, D is TRBD2 (6 bases). This CDR3 region has 15 residues. Germline V lookup: CDR1 SGHRS, CDR2 YFSETQ. V was shortened by 7 bases and J by 9 bases, with 23 bases between the two germline ends. The CDR3 sequence: CASRPGGRIFTEQFF. The DNA for the CDR3 is TGCGCCAGCCGTCCTGGGGGGAGAATTTTCACTGAGCAGTTCTTC.

This chain links TRBV11-2 with TRBJ2-7, with 11 bases lining up with TRBD1. With 5 bases clipped from V and 2 bases from J, the junction kept 8 bases outside the gene matches. Germline loops: CDR1 SGHAT, CDR2 FQNNGV. This CDR3 has 16 amino acids. This chain's CDR3 is CASSLGQGALTYEQYF. CDR3 nucleotides: TGTGCCAGCAGCCTCGGACAGGGGGCATTAACCTACGAGCAGTACTTC.

This clone occurred once. The CDR3 nucleotides are TGTGCCAGCAGCTTGGCTAGGGACAGGGGATCCTTTCGGACTGAAGCTTTCTTT. This encodes CASSLARDRGSFRTEAFF. The chain has TRBV5-4 and TRBJ1-1, with TRBD1 matching 10 bases. Per germline, CDR1 SGHNT and CDR2 YYREEE (reference sequence). The CDR3 is 18 amino acids. J was trimmed by 5 bases and V by 0 bases; bases with no gene match: 13.

The gene calls are TRBV29-1 and TRBJ2-3; 10 positions match TRBD1. In germline, CDR1 is SQVTM, CDR2 ANQGSEA. CDR3 length equals 14 residues. V lost 5 bases and J lost 2; bases outside the gene matches: 4. The CDR3 loop reads CSVPGQGSTDTQYF. In DNA form, the CDR3 reads TGCAGCGTTCCGGGACAGGGGTCCACAGATACGCAGTATTTT.

Regarding this clone: One end of the junction is discordant with germline, which a read error may explain. This sample includes further DNA sequences coding for the same CDR3. The chain couples TRBV7-9 to TRBJ2-3; perhaps TRBD1 as D (5 bases). This CDR3 has 15 amino acids. Germline-derived CDR1 and CDR2 are SEHNR and FQNEAQ (reference sequence). CDR3 sequence (DNA): TGTGCCAGCAGCTTAATTTCAGGGTGGTCAGATACACAGTATTTT. Translated, it gives CASSLISGWSDTQYF.

The V call is TRBV6-6, the J call TRBJ1-2; 8 nucleotides line up with TRBD1. Germline V gene lookup returns CDR1 MNHNY and CDR2 SVGAGI (reference sequence). The CDR3 length is 13 residues. With 4 bases clipped from V and 5 bases from J, the junction kept 3 bases outside the gene matches. For the CDR3, the DNA is TGTGCCAGCAGTTCACAGGGGGAATATGGCTACACCTTC. Translated: CASSSQGEYGYTF.

This clone was counted once. The rearrangement uses TRBV6-6 and TRBJ2-3; 13 bases are shared with TRBD2. Trimming cost V 6 bases and J 7 bases; bases outside gene matches: 7. Germline V gene lookup returns CDR1 MNHNY and CDR2 SVGAGI (reference sequence). There are 15 residues in the CDR3. The CDR3 loop is CASRPGLAGLHTQYF. The CDR3 bases are TGTGCCAGCAGACCGGGACTAGCGGGATTACATACGCAGTATTTT.

The CDR3 loop reads CAISGTRNDNEQFF. The DNA for the CDR3 is TGTGCCATCAGCGGGACACGGAACGACAATGAGCAGTTCTTC. The chain carries TRBV10-3 and TRBJ2-1; possible D gene TRBD1, 6 bases. V dropped 6 bases and J dropped 5 bases, with 14 bases sitting between them. CDR3 size: 14 residues. Per the germline V gene, CDR1 is ENHRY and CDR2 is SYGVKD.

CDR3 protein: CASSGLAGDTGELFF. Here the CDR3 DNA reads TGTGCCAGCAGCGGACTAGCGGGGGACACCGGGGAGCTGTTTTTT. This chain connects TRBV5-4 to TRBJ2-2; 13 bases line up with TRBD2. J was trimmed by 3 bases and V by 4 bases; bases with no gene match: 0. This CDR3 comprises 15 residues. The germline CDR1 and CDR2 sequences are SGHNT and YYREEE (reference sequence).

This rearrangement joins TRBV2 to TRBJ2-1; the match to TRBD2 covers 11 bases. Germline CDR1 is SNHLY and CDR2 is FYNNEI. Unmatched junction bases numbered 20, after V lost 7 bases and J lost 3 bases. There are 20 residues in the CDR3. CDR3 in DNA: TGTGCCAGCACCCTTCGACTAGCGGGGACCACTCAGCCTGGCTACAATGAGCAGTTCTTC. It codes for CASTLRLAGTTQPGYNEQFF.

The chain joins TRBV9 to TRBJ2-2; TRBD2 aligns across 9 bases. CDR3 length: 15 amino acids. Unmatched junction bases numbered 1, after V lost 1 base and J lost 3 bases. Looked up from germline, CDR1 is SGDLS and CDR2 is YYNGEE. CDR3 protein: CASSVLAGDTGELFF. The CDR3 DNA follows: TGTGCCAGCAGCGTATTAGCGGGAGACACCGGGGAGCTGTTTTTT.

This sequence joins TRBV7-2 and TRBJ2-7; 11 bases fit TRBD2. The CDR3 spans 18 residues. With V trimmed by 3 bases and J by 3 bases, 13 bases remained unmatched. Germline-derived CDR1 and CDR2 are SGHTA and FQGNSA. The CDR3: CASSFKYVGGLAGYEQYF. The CDR3 nucleotides are TGTGCCAGCAGCTTTAAATACGTTGGCGGACTAGCGGGCTACGAGCAGTACTTC.

The rearrangement joins TRBV11-3 to TRBJ2-7; no clear D gene. Germline-derived CDR1 and CDR2 are SGHNT and YENEEA. V dropped 5 bases and J dropped 6 bases, with 11 bases sitting between them. This CDR3 is built from 12 residues. The CDR3 coding sequence is TGTGCCAGCAGCCTTCTCGAGGCCGAGCAGTACTTC. It is translated as CASSLLEAEQYF.

CDR3 sequence (DNA): TGTGCCAGCAGCTTAGAGTCGGACTGGGCTTTTGAGCAGTACTTC. Protein: CASSLESDWAFEQYF. V gene TRBV7-9 combines with J gene TRBJ2-5; tentatively, D is TRBD2 (5 bases). Germline CDR1 is SEHNR and CDR2 is FQNEAQ (reference sequence). Trimming took off 1 base at V and 11 bases at J, with 20 bases between the two ends. This CDR3 region has 15 residues.